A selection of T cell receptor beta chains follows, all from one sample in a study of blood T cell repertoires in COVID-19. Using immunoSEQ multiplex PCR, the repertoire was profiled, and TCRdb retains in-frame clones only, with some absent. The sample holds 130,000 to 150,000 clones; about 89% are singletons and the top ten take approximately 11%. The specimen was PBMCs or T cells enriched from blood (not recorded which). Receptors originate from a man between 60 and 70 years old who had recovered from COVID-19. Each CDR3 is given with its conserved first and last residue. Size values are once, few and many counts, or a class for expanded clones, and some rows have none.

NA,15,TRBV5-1,CASSLGTGGDQPQHF
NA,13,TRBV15,CATSRDLSYEQYF
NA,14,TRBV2,CASRGRTRGETQYF
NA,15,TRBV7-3,CASRRTSGTTGELFF
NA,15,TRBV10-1,CASSESIGGIHTQYF
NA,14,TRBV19,CASSIRGRNQPQHF
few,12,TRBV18,CASSPYGGEAFF
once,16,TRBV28,CASSLGQGGSNQPQHF
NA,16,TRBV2,CASKVERGFKNTEAFF
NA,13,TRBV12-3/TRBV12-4,CASRYTGNQPQHF
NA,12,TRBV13,CASSLSTDTQYF
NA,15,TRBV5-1,CASSLVGHINTEAFF
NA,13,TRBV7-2,CASARGGPNEQFF
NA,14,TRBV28,CASSLSTPSNEQFF
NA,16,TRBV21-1,CASSLLGLAGEETQYF
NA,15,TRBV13,CASSSHSFSGNTIYF
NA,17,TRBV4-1,CASSQDPTDGQHYGYTF
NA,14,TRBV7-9,CASSLAQGSVPQHF
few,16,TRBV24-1,CATSDGQPGAYNEQFF
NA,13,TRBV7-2,CASSARGNYGYTF
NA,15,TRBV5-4,CASSPPGQPNTEAFF
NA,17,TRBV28,CASSLWAPQGMTLPQHF
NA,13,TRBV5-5,CASSTSTRSREYF
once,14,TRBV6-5,CASSYTGPPYEQYF
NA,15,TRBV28,CASSTTGGANEKLFF
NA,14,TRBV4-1,CASSQQTGAYEQYF
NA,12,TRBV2,CASSNRGPEQFF
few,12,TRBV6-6,CASSTRNSPLHF
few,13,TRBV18,CASSLGGGTEAFF
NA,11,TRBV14,CASSENRPQHF
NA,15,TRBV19,CASSTTARSNQPQHF
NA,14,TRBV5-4,CASSLPGKNTEAFF
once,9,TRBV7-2,CAGGPEAFF
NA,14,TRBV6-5,CASSSPGLSYEQYF
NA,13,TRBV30,CAWSVQGVDGYTF
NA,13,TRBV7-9,CASSSYRTGELFF
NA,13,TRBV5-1,CASSSVRDSPLHF
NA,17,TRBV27,CASSLSYRAAFGNTIYF
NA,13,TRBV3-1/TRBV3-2,CASSQGRRQKLFF
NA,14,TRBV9,CASSPLTGSYEQYF
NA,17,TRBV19,CASSQPGQGSTNYGYTF
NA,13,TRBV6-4,CASSEEVYSPLHF
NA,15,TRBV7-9,CASTVRQGLEDEQFF
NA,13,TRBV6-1,CASSEGVGGPQHF
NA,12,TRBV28,CASSLRVAEQYF
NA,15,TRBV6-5,CASSPPTGTGYGYTF
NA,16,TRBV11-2,CASSLGGGPGTYEQYF